This TCR beta chain was sequenced for a study of blood T cell repertoires in COVID-19. Study background: PBMCs, B-cell-depleted T cells, or T cells were the source of the cDNA or gDNA that made up the material.

CDR1 and CDR2 from the germline V gene are KGHDR and SFDVKD. Germline trimming cut 4 bases from V and 0 bases from J; bases unmatched to any gene: 6. The CDR3 is 16 amino acids. The protocol was immunoSEQ multiplex PCR, while the TCRdb copy is restricted to in-frame clones and leaves out a portion. The profile shows around 300,000 clones, roughly 85% of them singletons. Participants had their cohort set by participant-reported clinical history. Either two negative PCRs, clearance, or symptom resolution qualified Cohort 3 donors as recovered. Sequencing was done on a sample of PBMCs or T cells enriched from blood (not recorded which). The chain links TRBV24-1 to TRBJ2-3, with TRBD1 matching 7 bases. This receptor was obtained from a woman in her forties or fifties who had recovered from COVID-19. CDR3 residues: CATSDSGTASTDTQYF. For the CDR3, the DNA is TGTGCCACCAGTGACTCCGGGACAGCTAGCACAGATACGCAGTATTTT.